A selection of T cell receptor beta chains follows, all from one sample in a study of regulatory T cells in long-lasting Graves disease. TCRdb recomputed calls from the multiplex PCR reads with MiXCR, one row per CDR3 protein. The table lists roughly 450,000 distinct CDR3 sequences, about 22% of them singletons. Sequenced here: peripheral blood mononuclear cells (PBMCs), sampled when the disease was refractory, from a patient treated with antithyroid drugs. All receptors derive from a female donor with Graves disease. Each CDR3 is given with its conserved first and last residue. Fields, in order: V gene, D gene, J gene, clone size, CDR3 protein, CDR3 DNA. The D gene is left open where the match is weak. Clone size is not always given. Where it is, it says once, few, many or a class for expanded clones.

TRBV6-2/TRBV6-3	NA	TRBJ2-3	NA	CASSKTPGQSTDTQYF	TGTGCCAGCAGTAAGACCCCGGGACAAAGCACAGATACGCAGTATTTT
TRBV29-1	TRBD1	TRBJ1-5	NA	CSVSVQGEDQPQHF	TGCAGCGTTAGCGTACAGGGGGAAGATCAGCCCCAGCATTTT
TRBV28	NA	TRBJ2-4	many	CASRFRGVNGNIQYF	TGTGCCAGCAGATTCAGGGGGGTTAATGGGAACATTCAGTACTTC
TRBV6-5	NA	TRBJ2-7	NA	CASSYGPGGEQYF	TGTGCCAGCAGTTACGGACCCGGGGGCGAGCAGTACTTC
TRBV7-2	TRBD2	TRBJ2-3	few	CASSQGLAGVTDTQYF	TGTGCCAGCAGCCAAGGACTGGCGGGAGTAACAGATACGCAGTATTTT
TRBV28	NA	TRBJ1-2	many	CASSLDGGYGYTF	TGTGCCAGCAGTTTAGACGGGGGTTATGGCTACACCTTC
TRBV7-8	NA	TRBJ2-7	NA	CASSPRYVLRQLPSPYEQYF	TGTGCCAGCAGTCCTCGTTACGTACTACGACAGCTTCCATCTCCCTACGAGCAGTACTTC
TRBV30	NA	TRBJ1-4	few	CAWDSGGEKLFF	TGTGCCTGGGATTCCGGGGGTGAAAAACTGTTTTTT
TRBV19	TRBD1	TRBJ2-2	NA	CASTFWDRESPGELFF	TGTGCCAGTACGTTTTGGGACAGGGAATCCCCCGGGGAGCTGTTTTTT
TRBV6-4	NA	TRBJ1-5	NA	CASSDSGRAAIGNQPQHF	TGTGCCAGCAGTGACTCGGGTAGGGCGGCTATTGGCAATCAGCCCCAGCATTTT
TRBV6-5	NA	TRBJ2-2	few	CASSYSIRVGELFF	TGTGCCAGCAGTTACTCGATTAGAGTCGGGGAGCTGTTTTTT
TRBV19	TRBD1	TRBJ2-7	NA	CASSIGGTARAYEQYF	TGTGCCAGTAGTATAGGGGGGACAGCGAGAGCTTACGAGCAGTACTTC
TRBV5-5	NA	TRBJ1-5	NA	CASSSREGKQPQHF	TGTGCCAGCAGCTCCCGGGAAGGAAAGCAGCCCCAGCATTTT
TRBV6-1	NA	TRBJ1-5	many	CASSPLGGGAQPQHF	TGTGCCAGCAGTCCCCTCGGCGGGGGCGCTCAGCCCCAGCATTTT
TRBV12-3/TRBV12-4	NA	TRBJ2-7	few	CASSLFRGLWGDEQYF	TGTGCCAGCAGTTTATTTCGGGGCTTATGGGGGGACGAGCAGTACTTC
TRBV11-3	NA	TRBJ2-5	many	CASSSREKETQYF	TGTGCCAGCAGCTCCCGAGAAAAAGAGACCCAGTACTTC
TRBV7-2	NA	TRBJ1-5	NA	CASSLGKGGGRNQPQHF	TGTGCCAGCAGCTTAGGAAAAGGCGGAGGGCGCAATCAGCCCCAGCATTTT
TRBV4-2	NA	TRBJ1-6	few	CASSQDTSYSPLHF	TGTGCCAGCAGCCAAGATACAAGTTATTCACCCCTCCACTTT
TRBV6-1	NA	TRBJ1-6	NA	CASQGVDSSPLHF	TGTGCCAGCCAAGGGGTTGATAGTTCACCCCTCCACTTT
TRBV6-5	TRBD1	TRBJ1-2	many	CASSSGQGSYGYTF	TGTGCCAGCAGTTCAGGACAGGGCAGCTATGGCTACACCTTC
TRBV12-3/TRBV12-4	TRBD1	TRBJ1-2	many	CASRPADRNYGYTF	TGTGCCAGCAGACCCGCGGACAGGAACTATGGCTACACCTTC
TRBV7-2	NA	TRBJ1-1	few	CASSPPGQQAFF	TGTGCCAGCAGTCCCCCGGGGCAGCAAGCTTTCTTT
TRBV20-1	NA	TRBJ2-7	many	CSARLEGYSYEQYF	TGCAGTGCTAGATTGGAGGGATATTCCTACGAGCAGTACTTC
TRBV20-1	NA	TRBJ2-2	NA	CSASGSKNTGELFF	TGCAGTGCTAGCGGGAGTAAGAACACCGGGGAGCTGTTTTTT
TRBV25-1	NA	TRBJ2-7	few	CATSRRGGGLNEQYF	TGTGCCACCTCTCGACGAGGGGGAGGGTTGAACGAGCAGTACTTC
TRBV12-3/TRBV12-4	NA	TRBJ1-6	many	CASSLGQPRTGSPLHF	TGTGCCAGCAGTCTAGGACAGCCGCGAACGGGTTCACCCCTCCACTTT
TRBV20-1	TRBD1	TRBJ2-7	NA	CSASDRGLAGEAYEQYF	TGCAGTGCTTCCGACAGGGGGCTTGCGGGAGAGGCATACGAGCAGTACTTC
TRBV12-3/TRBV12-4	TRBD1	TRBJ2-7	many	CASSVTTGDSYEQYF	TGTGCCAGCAGTGTAACTACAGGGGACTCCTACGAGCAGTACTTC
TRBV6-5	NA	TRBJ2-7	many	CASSYHLTSYEQYF	TGTGCCAGCAGCTACCACCTCACCTCCTACGAGCAGTACTTC
TRBV6-5	TRBD1	TRBJ1-2	many	CASSYAGQAFYGYTF	TGTGCCAGCAGTTACGCGGGACAGGCATTCTATGGCTACACCTTC
TRBV7-2	NA	TRBJ2-3	few	CASRVSTDTQYF	TGTGCCAGCAGAGTTAGCACAGATACGCAGTATTTT
TRBV7-2	NA	TRBJ2-6	many	CASSPEVLGANVLTF	TGTGCCAGCAGCCCCGAAGTACTCGGGGCCAACGTCCTGACTTTC
TRBV29-1	TRBD1	TRBJ2-7	many	CSIRQGWNEQYF	TGCAGCATAAGACAGGGGTGGAACGAGCAGTACTTC
TRBV30	NA	TRBJ1-2	many	CAWTDSGYGYTF	TGTGCCTGGACCGATTCTGGCTATGGCTACACCTTC
TRBV28	TRBD1	TRBJ1-4	many	CASSSGQGWRTNEKLFF	TGTGCCAGCAGTTCAGGACAGGGGTGGAGGACTAATGAAAAACTGTTTTTT
TRBV27	NA	TRBJ1-1	many	CASRVGGVGNTEAFF	TGTGCCAGCAGGGTTGGAGGAGTTGGGAACACTGAAGCTTTCTTT
TRBV24-1	NA	TRBJ1-1	many	CATRGGTEAFF	TGTGCCACCCGGGGAGGCACTGAAGCTTTCTTT
TRBV9	TRBD1	TRBJ1-2	NA	CASSVGTGGLGDGYTF	TGTGCCAGCAGCGTAGGCACAGGGGGTCTCGGTGATGGCTACACCTTC
TRBV19	NA	TRBJ2-7	NA	CAAGTTYEQYF	TGTGCCGCCGGGACAACCTACGAGCAGTACTTC
TRBV20-1	NA	TRBJ1-6	many	CSAIGRTENNSPLHF	TGCAGTGCTATCGGCCGGACCGAGAATAATTCACCCCTCCACTTT
TRBV18	NA	TRBJ1-2	NA	CASSDKTGNYGYTF	TGTGCCAGCTCCGATAAGACAGGAAACTATGGCTACACCTTC
TRBV11-1	NA	TRBJ2-1	NA	CASGGGHEQFF	TGTGCCAGTGGAGGAGGCCATGAGCAGTTCTTC
TRBV6-1	NA	TRBJ2-2	once	CASKESYDTGGLFF	TGTGCCAGCAAGGAAAGTTACGACACCGGGGGGCTGTTTTTT
TRBV7-8	NA	TRBJ2-2	many	CASSPRADTGELFF	TGTGCCAGCAGCCCTAGGGCGGACACCGGGGAGCTGTTTTTT
TRBV7-9	NA	TRBJ1-2	NA	CASSPQVGEDYGYTF	TGTGCCAGCAGTCCTCAAGTGGGGGAGGACTATGGCTACACCTTC
TRBV2	NA	TRBJ2-7	many	CASSEDRTASYEQYF	TGTGCCAGCAGTGAAGACAGGACAGCCTCCTACGAGCAGTACTTC
TRBV28	NA	TRBJ2-7	many	CASSTPALSYEQYF	TGTGCCAGCAGCACACCGGCACTTAGCTACGAGCAGTACTTC
TRBV7-2	NA	TRBJ1-2	many	CASSFSQGGYTF	TGTGCCAGCAGCTTTTCACAGGGTGGCTACACCTTC
TRBV19	TRBD1	TRBJ1-2	many	CASSMATDRTYGYTF	TGTGCCAGTAGTATGGCCACGGACAGGACTTATGGCTACACCTTC
TRBV28	NA	TRBJ2-7	many	CASSFLRQALGYEQYF	TGTGCCAGCAGTTTCCTTAGACAGGCCCTCGGGTACGAGCAGTACTTC